These T cell receptor beta chains were read from a single sample in a study of post-analysis software for immune sequencing data. TCRdb redid the calling of the PCR reads with MiXCR, one entry per CDR3 protein. The sample yields hundreds of thousands of distinct CDR3 sequences, 59% seen once. Input material: blood. The receptor source for this set is a girl under 10 years old with multiple sclerosis. Each CDR3 is given with its conserved first and last residue. A D gene is named only where the DNA matches it firmly.

v_call: TRBV10-3; d_call: .; cdr3_aa: CATQGPIQETQYF
v_call: TRBV5-1; d_call: .; cdr3_aa: CASSLVTGTQYF
v_call: TRBV5-1; d_call: .; cdr3_aa: CASSLEQVDEAFF
v_call: TRBV20-1; d_call: TRBD2; cdr3_aa: CSAPASGRSDEQFF
v_call: TRBV19; d_call: .; cdr3_aa: CASRVSSTANYGYTF
v_call: TRBV5-1; d_call: .; cdr3_aa: CASSIGSFEQFF
v_call: TRBV28; d_call: TRBD1; cdr3_aa: CASKEQGMNTEAFF
v_call: TRBV10-1; d_call: TRBD1; cdr3_aa: CASSESLRGLETQYF
v_call: TRBV6-6; d_call: .; cdr3_aa: CASGAGILQETQYF
v_call: TRBV11-2; d_call: .; cdr3_aa: CASSFVITDTQYF
v_call: TRBV4-1; d_call: .; cdr3_aa: CASSQEMSSYNEQFF
v_call: TRBV5-1; d_call: .; cdr3_aa: CASSFLGGEDTEAFF
v_call: TRBV7-2; d_call: .; cdr3_aa: CASSLGARLAPQETQYF
v_call: TRBV29-1; d_call: .; cdr3_aa: CSVERLEDTQYF
v_call: TRBV5-6; d_call: .; cdr3_aa: CASSLVTDTAHYYGYTF
v_call: TRBV10-3; d_call: .; cdr3_aa: CAISESVQARTEAFF
v_call: TRBV5-1; d_call: .; cdr3_aa: CASSPRQVNEQYF
v_call: TRBV2; d_call: TRBD2; cdr3_aa: CASSEVRLATYNEQFF
v_call: TRBV4-3; d_call: .; cdr3_aa: CASSQVGNSPLHF
v_call: TRBV12-3/TRBV12-4; d_call: .; cdr3_aa: CASRLGGTPLHF
v_call: TRBV7-6; d_call: .; cdr3_aa: CASSLWSANEQYF
v_call: TRBV29-1; d_call: TRBD1; cdr3_aa: CSGGTVGETQYF
v_call: TRBV20-1; d_call: .; cdr3_aa: CSARRQAGDTQYF
v_call: TRBV29-1; d_call: .; cdr3_aa: CSVAGPLGWGPQETQYF
v_call: TRBV20-1; d_call: TRBD1; cdr3_aa: CSARENRGYQETQYF
v_call: TRBV20-1; d_call: .; cdr3_aa: CSTTIPSYNEQFF
v_call: TRBV5-6; d_call: TRBD2; cdr3_aa: CASTLAGVNEQYF
v_call: TRBV7-9; d_call: TRBD1; cdr3_aa: CASSATGVNTEAFF
v_call: TRBV27; d_call: .; cdr3_aa: CASSLRQVSGANVLTF
v_call: TRBV5-5; d_call: .; cdr3_aa: CASSLGAVGNNEQFF
v_call: TRBV29-1; d_call: TRBD2; cdr3_aa: CSVDSGVDSGRSLTETQYF
v_call: TRBV7-2; d_call: TRBD2; cdr3_aa: CASSLGLAGLSYEQYF
v_call: TRBV28; d_call: .; cdr3_aa: CASNRGISYGYTF
v_call: TRBV2; d_call: .; cdr3_aa: CASSVNPGVVGEQFF
v_call: TRBV12-3/TRBV12-4; d_call: .; cdr3_aa: CASSLDLRSPYNEQFF
v_call: TRBV12-3/TRBV12-4; d_call: .; cdr3_aa: CASSLGLSNTDTQYF
v_call: TRBV20-1; d_call: .; cdr3_aa: CSARVLGARGSTDTQYF
v_call: TRBV5-1; d_call: .; cdr3_aa: CASSLSATELVYGYTF
v_call: TRBV6-2/TRBV6-3; d_call: .; cdr3_aa: CASSYSGVATEAFF
v_call: TRBV28; d_call: .; cdr3_aa: CASRTMGGASEQYF
v_call: TRBV7-9; d_call: .; cdr3_aa: CASSFGTLAYEQYF
v_call: TRBV6-5; d_call: .; cdr3_aa: CASSYSRSRDTEAFF
v_call: TRBV6-5; d_call: .; cdr3_aa: CVSSYSGFMNTEAFF
v_call: TRBV4-2; d_call: TRBD2; cdr3_aa: CASSQATSGGDEQFF
v_call: TRBV20-1; d_call: TRBD1; cdr3_aa: CSARDPRGLDGYTF
v_call: TRBV27; d_call: .; cdr3_aa: CASSLSISGNYGYTF
v_call: TRBV6-5; d_call: .; cdr3_aa: CASSYSHLTLETQYF